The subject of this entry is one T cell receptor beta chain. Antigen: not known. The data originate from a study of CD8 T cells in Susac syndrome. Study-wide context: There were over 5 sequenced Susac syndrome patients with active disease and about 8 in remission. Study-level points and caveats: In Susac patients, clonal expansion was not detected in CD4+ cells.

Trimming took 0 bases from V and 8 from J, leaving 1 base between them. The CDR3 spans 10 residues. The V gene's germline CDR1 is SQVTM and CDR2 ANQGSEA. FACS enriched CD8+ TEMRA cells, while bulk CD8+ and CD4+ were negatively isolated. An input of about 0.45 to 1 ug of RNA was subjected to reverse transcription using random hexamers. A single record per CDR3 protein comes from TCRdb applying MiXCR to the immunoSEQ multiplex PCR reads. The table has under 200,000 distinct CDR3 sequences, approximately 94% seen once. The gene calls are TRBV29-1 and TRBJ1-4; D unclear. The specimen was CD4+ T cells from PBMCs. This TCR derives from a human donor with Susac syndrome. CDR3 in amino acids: CSVEEEKLFF. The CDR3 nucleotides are TGCAGCGTTGAAGAGGAAAAACTGTTTTTT. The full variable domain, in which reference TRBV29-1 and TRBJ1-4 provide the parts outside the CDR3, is SAVISQKPSRDICQRGTSLTIQCQVDSQVTMMFWYRQQPGQSLTLIATANQGSEATYESGFVIDKFPISRPNLTFSTLTVSNMSPEDSSIYLCSVEEEKLFFGSGTQLSVL.